The 27 T cell receptor beta chains below come from one sample, sequenced in a study of cytomegalovirus exposure and HLA in healthy donors. Use of 60 Vbeta and 13 Jbeta primers characterized the PCR. Using immunoSEQ multiplex PCR, the repertoire was profiled, and TCRdb retains in-frame clones only, with some absent. The sample lists around 150,000 clones; around 80% were seen once. The sequencing input was PBMCs. The receptors were gathered from a man between 40 and 49 years old in good health and CMV-seropositive.

The chain uses TRBV5-1 and TRBJ2-7, with 9 bases matching TRBD1. Germline loops: CDR1 SGHRS, CDR2 YFSETQ. Trimming removed 4 bases from V and 4 bases from J; junction bases left unmatched: 9. There are 15 residues in the CDR3. The CDR3 is CASSDTPGQGYEQYF. In DNA, the CDR3 is TGCGCCAGCAGCGACACGCCGGGACAGGGATACGAGCAGTACTTC.

This clone came up once. The chain recombines TRBV29-1 with TRBJ2-1; D perhaps matches TRBD1 (6 bases). The germline V gene has CDR1 SQVTM and CDR2 ANQGSEA. Between the trimmed V and J ends, which lost 3 bases and 6 bases, there was a span of 12 bases. CDR3 length equals 13 residues. The CDR3 sequence: CSVDRGAGNEQFF. The CDR3 DNA reads TGCAGCGTTGACAGGGGTGCGGGCAATGAGCAGTTCTTC.

The chain is built from TRBV7-3 and TRBJ2-3, with unresolved D. Germline CDR1 SGHTA, CDR2 FQGTGA. The CDR3 runs 15 residues. Trimming left V 4 bases short and J 1 base short, with 12 bases between. The CDR3 DNA reads as TGTGCCAGCAGCTCCGCCCCGGTTCGCACAGATACGCAGTATTTT. Amino acid sequence: CASSSAPVRTDTQYF.

This clone was picked up one time. The rearrangement joins TRBV2 to TRBJ1-2; a weak D match, TRBD1 (6 bases). V shed 7 bases and J shed 6 bases, with 27 bases lying between them. The CDR3 runs 17 residues. In germline, CDR1 is SNHLY, CDR2 FYNNEI. CDR3 amino acids: CASKIGVVRGEWNGYTF. CDR3 nucleotides: TGTGCCAGCAAGATCGGGGTTGTCAGGGGCGAATGGAATGGCTACACCTTC. Full variable domain (outside the CDR3, taken from reference TRBV2 and TRBJ1-2): EPEVTQTPSHQVTQMGQEVILRCVPISNHLYFYWYRQILGQKVEFLVSFYNNEISEKSEIFDDQFSVERPDGSNFTLKIRSTKLEDSAMYFCASKIGVVRGEWNGYTFGSGTRLTVV.

The chain combines TRBV5-1 with TRBJ2-7; TRBD1 might be the D (6 bases). The V gene lost 3 bases and the J gene lost 0 bases, with 16 bases spanning the gap. Looked up from germline, CDR1 is SGHRS and CDR2 is YFSETQ. There are 16 residues in the CDR3. This chain's CDR3 is CASSSGGGLGSYEQYF. The DNA for the CDR3 is TGCGCCAGCAGCTCTGGTGGGGGCTTGGGCTCCTACGAGCAGTACTTC.

The rearrangement uses TRBV6-4 and TRBJ1-1; the D gene is possibly TRBD1 (5 bases). The CDR3 is 14 residues long. V was pared by 4 bases and J by 4 bases, with 13 bases between. Germline lookup yields CDR1 MRHNA and CDR2 SNTAGT. The CDR3 DNA reads as TGTGCCAGCAGTGTGGGGCCGTACGGCACTGAAGCTTTCTTT. It translates to CASSVGPYGTEAFF.

The CDR3 spells CASSQKQVTGELFF. In DNA form, the CDR3 reads TGTGCCAGCAGCCAGAAGCAGGTCACCGGGGAGCTGTTTTTT. This chain connects TRBV4-2 to TRBJ2-2; no clear D. CDR1 and CDR2 from the germline V gene are LGHNA and YNFKEQ. The CDR3 contains 14 residues. V was shortened by 3 bases and J by 4 bases, with 9 bases between the two germline ends.

This clone was detected once. The gene calls are TRBV14 and TRBJ1-5, with D uncertain. V was trimmed by 8 bases and J by 9 bases, leaving 29 bases between them. Germline lookup yields CDR1 SGHDN and CDR2 FVKESK. The CDR3 covers 17 residues. CDR3 sequence: CASSPNPNAGPRWPQHF. The CDR3 DNA reads as TGTGCCAGCTCCCCCAATCCCAACGCGGGTCCAAGGTGGCCCCAGCATTTT.

The CDR3: CASSLVVDEQYF. In DNA form, the CDR3 reads TGTGCCAGCAGCTTAGTCGTCGACGAGCAGTACTTC. The chain links TRBV7-2 to TRBJ2-7, with D unresolved. V lost 1 base, J lost 5 bases, and 6 bases lay in between. This CDR3 comprises 12 residues. Germline-derived CDR1 and CDR2 are SGHTA and FQGNSA.

There are a few counts of this clone. The CDR3 nucleotides read TGTGCCAGCAGTTACTCGATAACCCCGGAGCACGAGCAGTACTTC. It codes for CASSYSITPEHEQYF. V and J are TRBV6-6 and TRBJ2-7; no firm D call. V was pared by 0 bases and J by 5 bases, with 14 bases between. CDR3 length: 15 residues. Germline V CDR1 and CDR2: MNHNY, SVGAGI (reference sequence).

This chain joins TRBV20-1 and TRBJ1-4; no clear D. V shed 5 bases and J shed 8 bases, with 6 bases lying between them. CDR1 and CDR2 from the germline V gene are DFQATT and SNEGSKA (reference sequence). CDR3 length: 10 residues. Here the CDR3 DNA reads TGCAGTGCTTTAGAGGAAAAACTGTTTTTT. This translates into CSALEEKLFF.

The chain uses TRBV2 and TRBJ1-1, with D perhaps matching TRBD1 (5 bases). V lost 3 bases, J lost 1 base, and 6 bases lay in between. The CDR3 consists of 13 residues. Per germline, CDR1 SNHLY and CDR2 FYNNEI. In DNA form, the CDR3 reads TGTGCCAGCAGTGACACAGGGAACACTGAAGCTTTCTTT. This encodes CASSDTGNTEAFF.

V is TRBV7-2 and J is TRBJ2-1; TRBD2 might be the D (6 bases). In germline, CDR1 is SGHTA, CDR2 FQGNSA. The CDR3 loop spans 13 amino acids. V was cut by 3 bases and J by 4 bases, with 7 bases left in between. The CDR3 spells CASSFGTYNEQFF. CDR3 DNA sequence: TGTGCCAGCAGCTTTGGGACTTACAATGAGCAGTTCTTC. Full variable domain (missing parts from reference TRBV7-2 and TRBJ2-1): GAGVSQSPSNKVTEKGKDVELRCDPISGHTALYWYRQSLGQGLEFLIYFQGNSAPDKSGLPSDRFSAERTGGSVSTLTIQRTQQEDSAVYLCASSFGTYNEQFFGPGTRLTVL.

This clone has just one count. The germline gene is not matched at one end of the junction; a read error may be the cause. CDR3 residues: CSSSFSDRGYEQYF. The CDR3 DNA is TGTTCCAGCAGCTTTTCGGACAGGGGCTACGAGCAGTACTTC. This rearrangement joins TRBV7-9 to TRBJ2-7; 9 bases match TRBD1. Per the germline V gene, CDR1 is SEHNR and CDR2 is FQNEAQ (reference sequence). The CDR3 is 14 residues long.

A few counts support this clone. The chain has TRBV11-3 and TRBJ2-7, with 7 bases fitting TRBD1. The J segment lost 7 bases and the V segment lost 6 bases, leaving 15 bases of the junction unmatched. The CDR3 is made up of 15 amino acids. Germline-derived CDR1 and CDR2 are SGHNT and YENEEA. The CDR3 sequence is CASSRQGPATEEQYF. CDR3 nucleotides: TGTGCCAGCAGTCGACAGGGACCCGCGACTGAAGAGCAGTACTTC.

The gene calls are TRBV28 and TRBJ2-7; 7 bases are shared with TRBD1. Germline V gene sequence: CDR1 MDHEN, CDR2 SYDVKM. The CDR3 is made up of 15 amino acids. After removal of 7 bases from V and 2 bases from J, the junction contained 11 bases not matched to a gene. DNA for the CDR3: TGTGCCAGCACCCAAGACAGGGCGACGGCCTACGAGCAGTACTTC. Residues: CASTQDRATAYEQYF.

This rearrangement joins TRBV4-2 to TRBJ2-7; perhaps TRBD1 as D (6 bases). V lost 0 bases and J lost 3, with 15 bases in between. The CDR3 length is 16 residues. CDR1 is LGHNA, CDR2 YNFKEQ, per germline. The CDR3 sequence is CASSQDPTGFIYEQYF. CDR3 sequence (DNA): TGTGCCAGCAGCCAAGATCCGACAGGCTTCATCTACGAGCAGTACTTC.

The chain recombines TRBV4-1 with TRBJ2-6; D is undetermined. CDR1 and CDR2 (germline): MGHRA, YSYEKL. Trimming took off 1 base at V and 0 bases at J, with 10 bases between the two ends. This CDR3 has 17 residues. The CDR3 region is CASSQAVVNSGANVLTF. The DNA of the CDR3 is TGCGCCAGCAGCCAAGCGGTGGTTAACTCTGGGGCCAACGTCCTGACTTTC.

This clone was detected once. This sequence joins TRBV2 and TRBJ2-3; 12 bases are shared with TRBD2. With 10 bases clipped from V and 2 bases from J, the junction kept 4 bases outside the gene matches. The CDR3 contains 14 residues. Germline loops: CDR1 SNHLY, CDR2 FYNNEI. CDR3 DNA: TGTGCCACTGGACTAGCGGGAATCACAGATACGCAGTATTTT. Its translation: CATGLAGITDTQYF. The full variable domain, its missing parts supplied by reference TRBV2 and TRBJ2-3, is EPEVTQTPSHQVTQMGQEVILRCVPISNHLYFYWYRQILGQKVEFLVSFYNNEISEKSEIFDDQFSVERPDGSNFTLKIRSTKLEDSAMYFCATGLAGITDTQYFGPGTRLTVL.

This rearrangement joins TRBV28 to TRBJ1-5; D perhaps matches TRBD1 (6 bases). Trimming cost V 4 bases and J 6 bases, with 16 bases left between them. The CDR3 consists of 15 residues. Germline-derived CDR1 and CDR2 are MDHEN and SYDVKM. CDR3 amino acids: CASSSVQGWFQPQHF. The CDR3 DNA follows: TGTGCCAGCAGTTCTGTCCAGGGGTGGTTTCAGCCCCAGCATTTT. The full variable domain, completed using reference TRBV28 and TRBJ1-5, is DVKVTQSSRYLVKRTGEKVFLECVQDMDHENMFWYRQDPGLGLRLIYFSYDVKMKEKGDIPEGYSVSREKKERFSLILESASTNQTSMYLCASSSVQGWFQPQHFGDGTRLSIL.

This chain links TRBV7-6 with TRBJ2-5; D unclear. V was shortened by 1 base and J by 2 bases, with 5 bases between the two germline ends. This CDR3 is 13 amino acids long. Germline V gene data show CDR1 as SGHVS and CDR2 as FNYEAQ. This CDR3 reads CASSLDRQETQYF. The CDR3 nucleotides read TGTGCCAGCAGCTTAGACAGACAAGAGACCCAGTACTTC.

This clone was seen a few times. The chain has TRBV4-2 and TRBJ1-1; perhaps TRBD1 as D (6 bases). Trimming left V 1 base short and J 1 base short, with 7 bases between. CDR3 length equals 14 residues. The germline gives CDR1 LGHNA, CDR2 YNFKEQ. The CDR3 here is CASSQVTGNTEAFF. The CDR3 bases are TGTGCCAGCAGCCAAGTGACAGGGAACACTGAAGCTTTCTTT.

Written as DNA, the CDR3 is TGTGCCAGCAGACGCACACTAGCGGGAGGGAACAATGAGCAGTTCTTC. Residues: CASRRTLAGGNNEQFF. The rearrangement joins TRBV9 to TRBJ2-1, with 13 bases that match TRBD2. The ends lost 5 bases at V and 5 bases at J; junction bases unmatched: 7. This CDR3 contains 16 residues. Germline values: CDR1 SGDLS, CDR2 YYNGEE.

This chain uses TRBV5-1 with TRBJ2-1, with 8 nucleotides matching TRBD2. The ends lost 0 bases at V and 4 bases at J; junction bases unmatched: 6. Germline V CDR1 and CDR2: SGHRS, YFSETQ. The CDR3 runs 16 residues. The CDR3 sequence: CASSLAPSGGYNEQFF. As DNA, the CDR3 is TGCGCCAGCAGCTTGGCCCCCAGCGGGGGTTACAATGAGCAGTTCTTC.

In nucleotides, the CDR3 is TGTGCCAGCAGTTACCGGGCAGGGGAGATCTACGAGCAGTACTTC. Its translation is CASSYRAGEIYEQYF. This chain connects TRBV6-5 to TRBJ2-7; possible D gene TRBD1, 6 bases. This CDR3 is built from 15 residues. Germline CDR1 and CDR2: MNHEY and SVGAGI. The germline V and J ends were trimmed by 2 bases and 3 bases, with 14 bases remaining between them.

In this sample, this clone turned up once. This chain joins TRBV9 and TRBJ2-6, with D tentatively TRBD2 (5 bases). The CDR3 is 16 amino acids. CDR1 SGDLS and CDR2 YYNGEE come from the germline V gene. Trimming removed 0 bases at V and 3 bases at J, with 10 bases between. CDR3 sequence (DNA): TGTGCCAGCAGCGTAGCCGGGGTTCATGGGGCCAACGTCCTGACTTTC. This gives the protein CASSVAGVHGANVLTF.

CDR3 DNA sequence: TGTGCCAGCAGCTTTTCAGGGGTCATGAACACTGAAGCTTTCTTT. Amino acid sequence: CASSFSGVMNTEAFF. This chain joins TRBV5-8 and TRBJ1-1; D is possibly TRBD1 (6 bases). Germline CDR1 SGHTS, CDR2 YDEGEE. Trimming shortened V by 2 bases and J by 0 bases, and 11 bases separated the two germline ends. This CDR3 comprises 15 residues. Together with reference TRBV5-8 and TRBJ1-1, the CDR3 gives the full variable domain: EAGVTQSPTHLIKTRGQQATLRCSPISGHTSVYWYQQALGLGLQFLLWYDEGEERNRGNFPPRFSGRQFPNYSSELNVNALELEDSALYLCASSFSGVMNTEAFFGQGTRLTVV.